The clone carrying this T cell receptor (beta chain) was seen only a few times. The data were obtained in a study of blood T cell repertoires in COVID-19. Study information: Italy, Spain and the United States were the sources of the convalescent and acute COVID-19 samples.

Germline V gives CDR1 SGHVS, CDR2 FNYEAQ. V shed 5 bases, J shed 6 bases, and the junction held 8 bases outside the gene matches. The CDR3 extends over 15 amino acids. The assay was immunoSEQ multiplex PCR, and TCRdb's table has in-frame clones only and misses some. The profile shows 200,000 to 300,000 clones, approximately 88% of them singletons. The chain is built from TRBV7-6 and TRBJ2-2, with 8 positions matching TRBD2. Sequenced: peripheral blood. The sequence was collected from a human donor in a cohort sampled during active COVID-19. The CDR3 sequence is CASSQAGDGPGELFF. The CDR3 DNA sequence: TGTGCCAGCAGCCAAGCGGGGGACGGACCCGGGGAGCTGTTTTTT.